Listed here are 10 T cell receptor beta chains from one sample, sequenced in a study of blood T cell repertoires in COVID-19. The table came from immunoSEQ multiplex PCR; TCRdb's copy has only in-frame clones and leaves some out. Of about 400,000 clones in the sample, approximately 88% were seen once. Sequencing input: PBMCs or T cells enriched from blood (not recorded which). These receptors all come from a woman aged 40 to 50 with acute COVID-19.

The rearrangement uses TRBV19 and TRBJ1-2, with a possible D match to TRBD1 (5 bases). The germline V and J ends were trimmed by 5 bases and 2 bases, with 15 bases remaining between them. The CDR3 runs 15 residues. Per the germline V gene, CDR1 is LNHDA and CDR2 is SQIVND (reference sequence). The CDR3 coding sequence is TGTGCCAGTAGTGCCAACAGGATCTTGAACTATGGCTACACCTTC. Residues: CASSANRILNYGYTF.

V gene TRBV11-2 combines with J gene TRBJ1-1, with D tentatively TRBD1 (6 bases). This CDR3 has 16 residues. Trimming pared 1 base from V and 1 base from J, leaving 13 bases between. Germline lookup yields CDR1 SGHAT and CDR2 FQNNGV. For the CDR3, the DNA is TGTGCCAGCAGCTTAGTACGAGGGGGATCGAACACTGAAGCTTTCTTT. Its translation is CASSLVRGGSNTEAFF.

The rearrangement links TRBV4-1 to TRBJ2-4, with TRBD2 matching 12 bases. With V trimmed by 0 bases and J by 0 bases, 12 bases remained unmatched. Germline CDR1 MGHRA, CDR2 YSYEKL. The CDR3 spans 21 residues. The CDR3 region is CASSQELSGLAGPIAKNIQYF. CDR3 in DNA: TGCGCCAGCAGCCAAGAGCTTTCGGGACTAGCGGGCCCGATAGCCAAAAACATTCAGTACTTC.

This clone was picked up one time. The chain combines TRBV19 with TRBJ1-1; the match to TRBD1 covers 8 bases. Germline CDR1 and CDR2: LNHDA and SQIVND (reference sequence). This CDR3 contains 15 residues. Trimming cost V 5 bases and J 4 bases; bases outside gene matches: 9. CDR3 region: CASSLNDRGGTEAFF. The CDR3 DNA is TGTGCCAGTAGTCTAAACGACAGGGGAGGCACTGAAGCTTTCTTT.

Points on this clone: Distinct nucleotide sequences in the sample also encode this CDR3. The chain combines TRBV5-1 with TRBJ1-3; 8 nucleotides line up with TRBD1. CDR3 length: 14 residues. J gave up 4 bases and V 4 bases, and 4 bases lay outside the gene matches. The germline CDR1 and CDR2 sequences are SGHRS and YFSETQ. CDR3 protein: CASSATGAGNTIYF. CDR3 nucleotides: TGCGCCAGCAGCGCGACAGGGGCAGGAAACACCATATATTTT. The whole variable domain, remainder taken from reference TRBV5-1 and TRBJ1-3, is KAGVTQTPRYLIKTRGQQVTLSCSPISGHRSVSWYQQTPGQGLQFLFEYFSETQRNKGNFPGRFSGRQFSNSRSEMNVSTLELGDSALYLCASSATGAGNTIYFGEGSWLTVV.

In DNA form, the CDR3 reads TGTGCCAGCAGCGACCCGACAGTTAACGGGGAGCTGTTTTTT. Amino acid sequence: CASSDPTVNGELFF. The chain carries TRBV9 and TRBJ2-2; D possibly corresponds to TRBD1 (5 bases). The V end was cut by 3 bases, the J end by 7 bases, with 13 bases between. This CDR3 region has 14 residues. Germline values: CDR1 SGDLS, CDR2 YYNGEE.

The J gene is TRBJ1-2, the V gene TRBV20-1; TRBD1 matches at 7 bases. Trimming took 3 bases from V and 7 from J; bases not matched to a gene: 5. The CDR3 length is 12 residues. CDR1 is DFQATT and CDR2 is SNEGSKA in the germline V gene (reference sequence). CDR3: CSASGTGVGYTF. CDR3 nucleotide sequence: TGCAGTGCTAGTGGAACAGGGGTTGGCTACACCTTC.

This chain joins TRBV5-5 and TRBJ1-5, with 9 bases matching TRBD1. From germline, CDR1 is SGHKS and CDR2 YYEKEE (reference sequence). V trimming: 4 bases; J trimming: 5 bases; junction bases outside the gene matches: 10. The CDR3 runs 16 residues. DNA for the CDR3: TGTGCCAGCAGCAGCACCGGGACAGGGTCGGATCAGCCCCAGCATTTT. It encodes CASSSTGTGSDQPQHF.

The gene calls are TRBV6-5 and TRBJ1-5, with 10 bases aligning to TRBD1. CDR3 length: 14 residues. The J segment lost 5 bases and the V segment lost 4 bases, leaving 2 bases of the junction unmatched. The germline V gene has CDR1 MNHEY and CDR2 SVGAGI. CDR3 residues: CASSWTGGDQPQHF. The CDR3 region has the DNA TGTGCCAGCAGTTGGACAGGGGGAGATCAGCCCCAGCATTTT.

The gene calls are TRBV9 and TRBJ1-6; perhaps TRBD1 as D (5 bases). CDR3 length: 13 amino acids. Between the trimmed V and J ends, which lost 3 bases and 8 bases, there was a span of 9 bases. Germline CDR1 and CDR2: SGDLS and YYNGEE. The CDR3 coding sequence is TGTGCCAGCAGCGCGATAGGGGATTCACCCCTCCACTTT. As protein: CASSAIGDSPLHF.